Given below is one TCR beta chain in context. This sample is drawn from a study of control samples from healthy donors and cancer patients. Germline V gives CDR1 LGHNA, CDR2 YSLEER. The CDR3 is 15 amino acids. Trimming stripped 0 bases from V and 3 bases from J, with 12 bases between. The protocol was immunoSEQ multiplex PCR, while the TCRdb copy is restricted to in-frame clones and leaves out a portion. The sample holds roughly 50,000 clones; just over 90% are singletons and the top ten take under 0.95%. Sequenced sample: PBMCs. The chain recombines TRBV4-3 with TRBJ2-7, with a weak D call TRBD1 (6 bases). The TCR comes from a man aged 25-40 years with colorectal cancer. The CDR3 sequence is CASSQDRGLVYEQYF. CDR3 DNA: TGCGCCAGCAGCCAAGATAGGGGGTTAGTCTACGAGCAGTACTTC.